This entry concerns a single TCR beta chain. Its antigen is not identified. The sort gate was single viable CD3+CD4+CD8-CD45RO+ cells for memory CD4+ T cells. This record belongs to a study of memory CD4+ T cells and cytomegalovirus serostatus. General observations from the study: Repertoires predicted CMV serostatus with median bootstrapped AUC of about 0.95.

Germline V gene data show CDR1 as SGHNT and CDR2 as YYREEE (reference sequence). With 1 base removed from V and 4 bases from J, the gap between germline ends came to 8 bases. This CDR3 spans 13 amino acids. The data were produced by immunoSEQ multiplex PCR, yet TCRdb's version contains in-frame clones alone and is incomplete. This table holds roughly 50,000 clones, less than 85% found once. The genes are TRBV5-4 and TRBJ1-1; perhaps TRBD1 as D (6 bases). This receptor was obtained from an adult in good health and CMV-seronegative. Some clones in this sample may be carry-over from other donors' samples. Sequenced material: memory CD4+ T cells from blood. The CDR3 here is CASSLTGRTEAFF. The CDR3 nucleotides read TGTGCCAGCAGCTTGACAGGGCGCACTGAAGCTTTCTTT.